Presented here are 21 T cell receptor beta chains from one specimen sequenced in a study of T cells after posttransplantation cyclophosphamide listed by TCRdb under 2016. The library was built by means of the immunoSEQ multiplex PCR assay. Sourced from immuneACCESS, this table was stored by TCRdb with only in-frame sequences that have V and J called. A share of the clones is absent; for the studies checked, an unresolved V gene accounts for under half, and the remainder has no known explanation. The sample profile shows roughly 25,000 clones; around 88% of them were found once. Together, the top ten hold around 6.5% of the sample. The sequencing sample was made of PBMCs. The receptors derive from a woman aged 60-75 years with a blood cancer, CMV-positive, and with a related stem cell donor.

The CDR3 is CASSSTGVPYEQYF. The CDR3 DNA sequence: TGTGCCAGCAGTTCAACAGGGGTCCCTTACGAGCAGTACTTC. The chain links TRBV6-5 to TRBJ2-7; the match to TRBD1 covers 7 bases. Germline CDR1 and CDR2: MNHEY and SVGAGI. The V segment lost 4 bases and the J segment 4 bases; nucleotides outside the gene matches: 7. The CDR3 has 14 residues.

The chain combines TRBV18 with TRBJ2-5; a weak D match, TRBD1 (6 bases). The V gene's germline CDR1 is KGHSH and CDR2 LQKENI. CDR3 length: 15 residues. The V gene lost 3 bases and the J gene lost 2 bases, with 13 bases spanning the gap. The CDR3 DNA is TGTGCCAGCTCACCGGACAGAAACCTACAAGAGACCCAGTACTTC. Its protein is CASSPDRNLQETQYF.

The sample holds a few counts of this clone. The rearrangement links TRBV4-1 to TRBJ2-5, with a possible D match to TRBD2 (6 bases). Germline loops: CDR1 MGHRA, CDR2 YSYEKL. V was clipped by 3 bases and J by 2 bases, with 13 bases between them. CDR3 length: 15 residues. The CDR3 bases are TGCGCCAGCAGCCAGGGAGGACGGCCACAAGAGACCCAGTACTTC. Translating it yields CASSQGGRPQETQYF.

The chain joins TRBV5-5 to TRBJ2-7; the D is unclear. The CDR3 sequence is 15 residues long. V was shortened by 6 bases and J by 2 bases, with 18 bases between the two germline ends. Germline loops: CDR1 SGHKS, CDR2 YYEKEE (reference sequence). The CDR3 reads CASNQLLNSAYEQYF. CDR3 sequence (DNA): TGTGCCAGCAACCAACTGTTAAATTCGGCCTACGAGCAGTACTTC.

The chain links TRBV18 to TRBJ2-1; no clear D. Germline CDR1 reads KGHSH; CDR2 reads LQKENI. Deletions cut 3 bases from V and 9 bases from J, with 9 bases between. This CDR3 region has 12 residues. The CDR3 is CASSPDRGEQFF. The CDR3 nucleotides read TGTGCCAGCTCACCCGACCGCGGTGAGCAGTTCTTC.

This clone turned up a few times. The V and J genes are TRBV27 and TRBJ1-2; D might be TRBD1 (5 bases). Germline V gene lookup returns CDR1 MNHEY and CDR2 SMNVEV (reference sequence). The CDR3 covers 14 residues. The V and J ends lost 8 bases and 4 bases respectively, with 17 bases between them. The CDR3: CASCPHDSSYGYTF. CDR3 bases: TGTGCCAGCTGCCCTCACGACAGTTCCTATGGCTACACCTTC.

The chain recombines TRBV7-2 with TRBJ1-1; D unresolved. Germline CDR1 and CDR2: SGHTA and FQGNSA. The CDR3 has 13 amino acids. V lost 2 bases to trimming and J lost 1 base, with 5 bases between them. CDR3 in amino acids: CASSLQENTEAFF. DNA of the CDR3: TGTGCCAGCAGCTTACAGGAGAACACTGAAGCTTTCTTT.

The rearrangement links TRBV7-9 to TRBJ1-5, with D hard to call. The CDR3 consists of 14 residues. The V gene lost 5 bases and the J gene lost 5 bases, with 13 bases spanning the gap. Looked up from germline, CDR1 is SEHNR and CDR2 is FQNEAQ (reference sequence). CDR3 loop: CASSALRGDQPQHF. In DNA, the CDR3 is TGTGCCAGCAGCGCTCTTCGGGGAGATCAGCCCCAGCATTTT.

In its sample, this clone was seen once. The rearrangement links TRBV9 to TRBJ2-1, with 8 bases fitting TRBD2. V shed 4 bases, J shed 5 bases, and the junction held 8 bases outside the gene matches. CDR1 is SGDLS and CDR2 is YYNGEE in the germline V gene. The CDR3 covers 15 residues. The CDR3, as DNA: TGTGCCAGCAGCCTCACGAACGGGAGGGACAATGAGCAGTTCTTC. Protein: CASSLTNGRDNEQFF.

This chain links TRBV7-9 with TRBJ2-1; tentative D call: TRBD2 (6 bases). The CDR3 contains 16 residues. The germline V and J ends were trimmed by 5 bases and 10 bases, with 24 bases remaining between them. The germline V gene has CDR1 SEHNR and CDR2 FQNEAQ (reference sequence). CDR3 residues: CASSPRRLGRSEEQFF. In DNA form, the CDR3 reads TGTGCCAGCAGCCCGAGGCGACTAGGTCGTTCGGAGGAGCAGTTCTTC.

This clone was detected once. The chain carries TRBV5-4 and TRBJ2-3, with 8 bases lining up with TRBD1. The V segment lost 4 bases and the J segment 4 bases; nucleotides outside the gene matches: 8. The germline V gene encodes CDR1 SGHNT and CDR2 YYREEE (reference sequence). CDR3 length equals 15 residues. CDR3 loop: CASSLRGPGADTQYF. In DNA form, the CDR3 reads TGTGCCAGCAGCCTCAGGGGGCCGGGGGCAGATACGCAGTATTTT. Combining the CDR3 with reference TRBV5-4 and TRBJ2-3 gives the whole variable domain ETGVTQSPTHLIKTRGQQVTLRCSSQSGHNTVSWYQQALGQGPQFIFQYYREEENGRGNFPPRFSGLQFPNYSSELNVNALELDDSALYLCASSLRGPGADTQYFGPGTRLTVL.

V and J are TRBV5-1 and TRBJ2-5, with D possibly TRBD1 on 5 matching bases. Per germline, CDR1 SGHRS and CDR2 YFSETQ. V was pared by 0 bases and J by 4 bases, with 10 bases between. The CDR3 totals 14 residues. Here the CDR3 reads CASSLGQTRETQYF. The CDR3, as DNA: TGCGCCAGCAGCTTGGGACAGACGCGAGAGACCCAGTACTTC.

This rearrangement joins TRBV4-1 to TRBJ1-4; 7 nucleotides match TRBD1. The length of the CDR3 is 14 residues. Germline CDR1 reads MGHRA; CDR2 reads YSYEKL. J lost 4 bases, V lost 4 bases, and 3 bases had no gene match. The CDR3, as DNA: TGCGCCAGCAGCCTCCGGGACAGTAATGAAAAACTGTTTTTT. Residues: CASSLRDSNEKLFF.

The chain couples TRBV5-1 to TRBJ2-7; 8 nucleotides line up with TRBD1. The CDR3 consists of 13 residues. V trimming: 4 bases; J trimming: 5 bases; junction bases outside the gene matches: 5. CDR1 and CDR2 from the germline V gene are SGHRS and YFSETQ. The CDR3 DNA reads TGCGCCAGCAGCCTACTGGACAGGGACGAGCAGTACTTC. It translates to CASSLLDRDEQYF.

This clone has a single count. The gene calls are TRBV4-2 and TRBJ2-5; 10 bases fit TRBD2. The germline CDR1 and CDR2 sequences are LGHNA and YNFKEQ. The ends lost 2 bases at V and 5 bases at J; junction bases unmatched: 5. The CDR3 is 15 amino acids. DNA for the CDR3: TGTGCCAGCAGCCAACCTAGCGGGAGACGGGAGACCCAGTACTTC. This encodes CASSQPSGRRETQYF.

The chain joins TRBV28 to TRBJ2-7; 7 nucleotides align to TRBD2. Germline CDR1 is MDHEN and CDR2 is SYDVKM. J gave up 3 bases and V 4 bases, and 3 bases lay outside the gene matches. The CDR3 spans 13 residues. CDR3 amino acids: CASSWGGSYEQYF. The CDR3 nucleotides read TGTGCCAGCAGTTGGGGGGGGAGCTACGAGCAGTACTTC.

V gene TRBV19 combines with J gene TRBJ1-5, with 9 bases lining up with TRBD1. The V gene's germline CDR1 is LNHDA and CDR2 SQIVND (reference sequence). This CDR3 region has 15 residues. J was trimmed by 4 bases and V by 6 bases; bases with no gene match: 7. The CDR3 DNA is TGTGCCAGTAGCATGACAGGGGGTGGGAATCAGCCCCAGCATTTT. Its translation is CASSMTGGGNQPQHF. The full variable domain, rest sourced from reference TRBV19 and TRBJ1-5, is DGGITQSPKYLFRKEGQNVTLSCEQNLNHDAMYWYRQDPGQGLRLIYYSQIVNDFQKGDIAEGYSVSREKKESFPLTVTSAQKNPTAFYLCASSMTGGGNQPQHFGDGTRLSIL.

The rearrangement joins TRBV6-1 to TRBJ1-2, with 7 bases matching TRBD1. This CDR3 contains 11 residues. Germline V gene lookup returns CDR1 MNHNS and CDR2 SASEGT. V shed 6 bases, J shed 8 bases, and the junction held 3 bases outside the gene matches. CDR3 DNA: TGTGCCAGCAGCTCGGGACAGGGCTACACCTTC. Its protein is CASSSGQGYTF.

The V gene is TRBV5-1, the J gene TRBJ2-3; the D gene is possibly TRBD1 (5 bases). CDR1 is SGHRS, CDR2 YFSETQ, per germline. The CDR3 loop spans 12 amino acids. Deletions cut 6 bases from V and 3 bases from J, with 8 bases between. This chain's CDR3 is CASNSGTDTQYF. CDR3 nucleotides: TGCGCCAGCAACTCAGGGACAGATACGCAGTATTTT.

This clone is a singleton in its sample. The gene calls are TRBV7-9 and TRBJ1-5; D call uncertain. Between the trimmed V and J ends, which lost 1 base and 3 bases, there was a span of 7 bases. CDR1 SEHNR and CDR2 FQNEAQ come from the germline V gene (reference sequence). The CDR3 totals 14 residues. The CDR3 nucleotides read TGTGCCAGCAGCTTAGGAGGGCCCAATCAGCCCCAGCATTTT. Its protein product is CASSLGGPNQPQHF.

A single count supports this clone. The V and J genes are TRBV5-1 and TRBJ2-3, with 8 bases fitting TRBD2. The CDR3 spans 16 residues. Germline-derived CDR1 and CDR2 are SGHRS and YFSETQ. V dropped 4 bases and J dropped 0; count of bases not matched to a gene: 7. In DNA, the CDR3 is TGCGCCAGCAGCGCCTCGACTAGCGTTAGCACAGATACGCAGTATTTT. It yields the protein CASSASTSVSTDTQYF. The full variable domain, its missing parts supplied by reference TRBV5-1 and TRBJ2-3, is KAGVTQTPRYLIKTRGQQVTLSCSPISGHRSVSWYQQTPGQGLQFLFEYFSETQRNKGNFPGRFSGRQFSNSRSEMNVSTLELGDSALYLCASSASTSVSTDTQYFGPGTRLTVL.